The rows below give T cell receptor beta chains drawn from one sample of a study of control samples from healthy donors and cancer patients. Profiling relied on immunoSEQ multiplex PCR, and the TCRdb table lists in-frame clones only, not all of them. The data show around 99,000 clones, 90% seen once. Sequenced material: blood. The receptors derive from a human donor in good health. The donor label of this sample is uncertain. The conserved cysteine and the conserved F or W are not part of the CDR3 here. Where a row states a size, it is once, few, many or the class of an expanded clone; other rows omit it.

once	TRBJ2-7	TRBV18	ASSPIRGGQHPSEQY
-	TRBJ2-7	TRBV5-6	ASSFSLTRGHLDEQY
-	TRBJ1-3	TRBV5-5	ASSLEVGSGNTIY
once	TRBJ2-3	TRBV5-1	ASSGDRGPADTQY
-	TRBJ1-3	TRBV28	ASSLASREPSGNTIY
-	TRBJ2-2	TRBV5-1	ASSPTGSNTGELF
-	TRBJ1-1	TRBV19	ASSPANTEAF
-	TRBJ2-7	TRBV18	ASSPETAGGHR
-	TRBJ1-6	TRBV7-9	ASSLSLTNSPLH
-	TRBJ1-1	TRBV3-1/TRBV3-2	ASSQTGAETEAF
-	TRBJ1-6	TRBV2	AGHRDNSPLH
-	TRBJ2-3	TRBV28	ASSVRTDTQY
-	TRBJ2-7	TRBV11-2	ASSRDRGGEQY
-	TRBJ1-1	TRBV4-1	ASSPNPGVNTEAF
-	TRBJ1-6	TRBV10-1	ASSPGHNSPLH
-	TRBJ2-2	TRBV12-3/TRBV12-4	ASSPDTGELF
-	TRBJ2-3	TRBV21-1	ASSKYPQGTQY
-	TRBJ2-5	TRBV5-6	ASSRAPKETQY
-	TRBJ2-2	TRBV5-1	ASSDRTGHTGELF
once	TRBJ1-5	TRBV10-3	AISDRADRGNNQPQH
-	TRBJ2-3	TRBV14	ASSLRHGDTQY
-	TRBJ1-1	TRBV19	ASRPGTANTEAF
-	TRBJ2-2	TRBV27	ASRKGTGAVTGELF
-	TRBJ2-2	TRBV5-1	ASSLDAGFSGELF
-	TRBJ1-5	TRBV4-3	ASSQGGGASWPQH
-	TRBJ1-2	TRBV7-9	ASSLAQLHYGYT
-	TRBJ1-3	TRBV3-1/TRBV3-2	ASSQVFPGTSSGNTIY
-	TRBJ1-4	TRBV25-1	ASSDSGTATFPLF
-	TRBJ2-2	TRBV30	AWGTYFTGELF
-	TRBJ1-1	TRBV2	ASYLWNTEAF
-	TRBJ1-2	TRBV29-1	SVVTETYGYT
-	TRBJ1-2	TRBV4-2	ASSQEEGSAYYGYT
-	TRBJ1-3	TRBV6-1	ASSEVTGAGNTIY
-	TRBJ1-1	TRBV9	ASSPRRGAGEYTEAF
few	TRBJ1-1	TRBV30	AWSGQFMNTEAF
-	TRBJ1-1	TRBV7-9	ASSLEGPGQGRTEAF
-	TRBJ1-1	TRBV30	AWKPTGGETEAF
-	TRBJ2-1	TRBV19	ASSMNLIAGGPPHEQF
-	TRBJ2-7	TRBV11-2	ASSLEWEQY
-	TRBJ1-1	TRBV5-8	ASSVRDSQNTEAF
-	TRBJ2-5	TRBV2	ASSEGGFQETQY
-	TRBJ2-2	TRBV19	ASSGPNTGELF
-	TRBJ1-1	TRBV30	AWYRGRHTEAF
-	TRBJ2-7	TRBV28	ASSLRDNSYEQY
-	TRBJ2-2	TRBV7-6	ASSPRGEVAGELF
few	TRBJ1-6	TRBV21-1	ASSIPQMKNSPLH
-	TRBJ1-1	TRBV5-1	ASSLGGPAF
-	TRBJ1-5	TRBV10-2	ASSEHHSNQPQH
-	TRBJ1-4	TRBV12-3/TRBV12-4	ASSLQGSEKLF
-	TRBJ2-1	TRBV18	ASSEGRSTSGGEQF
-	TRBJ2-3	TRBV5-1	ASSLIRLAGGTDTQY
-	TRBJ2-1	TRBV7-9	ASSSRLAGNYNEQF
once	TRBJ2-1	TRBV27	ASSLSRYPGQGKYNEQF